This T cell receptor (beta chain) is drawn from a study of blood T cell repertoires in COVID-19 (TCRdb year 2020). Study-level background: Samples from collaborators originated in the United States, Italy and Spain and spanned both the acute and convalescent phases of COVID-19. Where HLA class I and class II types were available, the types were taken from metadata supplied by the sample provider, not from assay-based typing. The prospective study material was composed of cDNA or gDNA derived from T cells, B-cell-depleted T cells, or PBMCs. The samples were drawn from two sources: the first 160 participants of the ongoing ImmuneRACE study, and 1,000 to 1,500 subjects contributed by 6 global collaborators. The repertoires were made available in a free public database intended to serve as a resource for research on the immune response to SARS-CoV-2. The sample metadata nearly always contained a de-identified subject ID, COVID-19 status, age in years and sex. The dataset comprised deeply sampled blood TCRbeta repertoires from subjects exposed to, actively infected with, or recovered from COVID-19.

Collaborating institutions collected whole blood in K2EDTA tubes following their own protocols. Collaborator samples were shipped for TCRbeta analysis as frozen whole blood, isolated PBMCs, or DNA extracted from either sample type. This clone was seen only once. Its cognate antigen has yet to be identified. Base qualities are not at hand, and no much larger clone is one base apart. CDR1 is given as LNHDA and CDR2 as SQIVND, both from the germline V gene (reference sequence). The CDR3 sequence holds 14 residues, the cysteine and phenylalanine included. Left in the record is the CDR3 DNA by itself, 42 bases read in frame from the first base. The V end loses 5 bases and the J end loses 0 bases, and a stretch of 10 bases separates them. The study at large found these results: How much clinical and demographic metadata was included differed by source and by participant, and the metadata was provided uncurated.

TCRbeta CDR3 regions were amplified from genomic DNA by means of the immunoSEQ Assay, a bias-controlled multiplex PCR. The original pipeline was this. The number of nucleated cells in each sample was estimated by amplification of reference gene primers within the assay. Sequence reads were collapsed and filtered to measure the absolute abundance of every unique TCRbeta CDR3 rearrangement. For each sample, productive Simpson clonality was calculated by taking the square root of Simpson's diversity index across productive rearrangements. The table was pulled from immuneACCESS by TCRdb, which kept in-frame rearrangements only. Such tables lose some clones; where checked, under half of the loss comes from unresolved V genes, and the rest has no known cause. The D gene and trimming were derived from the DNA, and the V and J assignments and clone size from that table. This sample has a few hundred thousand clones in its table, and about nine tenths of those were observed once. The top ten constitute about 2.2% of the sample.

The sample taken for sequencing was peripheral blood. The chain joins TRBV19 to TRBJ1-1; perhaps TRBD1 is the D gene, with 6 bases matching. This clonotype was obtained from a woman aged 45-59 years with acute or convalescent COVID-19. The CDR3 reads CASSPRTVNTEAFF. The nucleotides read TGTGCCAGTAGTCCCCGGACAGTGAACACTGAAGCTTTCTTT.